The 26 T cell receptor beta chains reported below all come from one sample, sequenced in a study of blood T cells in healthy people across ages. PCR was performed a second time for roughly 7 to 11 cycles using a sample-barcoded 5' primer and a J-beta primer mix. A single record per CDR3 protein comes from TCRdb applying MiXCR to the 5' RACE reads. The repertoire holds 550,000 to 650,000 distinct CDR3 sequences, with 25% to 30% as singletons. The specimen sequenced was blood. These receptors were taken from a woman older than 75 in good health.

At least ten counts were recorded for this clonotype. The chain joins TRBV5-1 to TRBJ2-6, with no clear D. This CDR3 comprises 15 residues. CDR1 and CDR2 from the germline V gene are SGHRS and YFSETQ. With 3 bases removed from V and 4 bases from J, the gap between germline ends came to 11 bases. CDR3 amino acids: CASSYSGSGANVLTF. Here the CDR3 DNA reads TGCGCCAGCAGCTACAGTGGATCCGGGGCCAACGTCCTGACTTTC.

This clonotype has ten or more counts. The chain carries TRBV7-2 and TRBJ2-5; 9 positions agree with TRBD2. Germline-derived CDR1 and CDR2 are SGHTA and FQGNSA. Unmatched junction bases numbered 7, after V lost 4 bases and J lost 4 bases. CDR3 length equals 15 residues. This chain's CDR3 is CASSSSPGLAETQYF. CDR3 nucleotide sequence: TGTGCCAGCAGCTCATCTCCGGGACTAGCAGAGACCCAGTACTTC.

This clonotype appeared many times. This chain uses TRBV20-1 with TRBJ1-4; maybe TRBD1 (6 bases). Looked up from germline, CDR1 is DFQATT and CDR2 is SNEGSKA (reference sequence). V was cut by 6 bases and J by 5 bases, with 10 bases left in between. The CDR3 extends over 12 amino acids. Here the CDR3 DNA reads TGCAGTGCCAGAAGGGGGAATGAAAAACTGTTTTTT. Its protein product is CSARRGNEKLFF.

This clonotype was counted only a few times. This chain joins TRBV11-1 and TRBJ2-4; D gene unclear. The end of the DNA fits TRBJ2-7 better, so the J call may be wrong. This CDR3 has 14 amino acids. Germline V gene lookup returns CDR1 SGHAT and CDR2 FQDESV (reference sequence). The CDR3 DNA reads as TGTGCCAGCAGCTCGGGCGGTTCGGTGGGCGAGCAGTACTTC. Translation gives CASSSGGSVGEQYF.

The V gene is TRBV20-1, the J gene TRBJ2-7; 10 bases are shared with TRBD2. The CDR3 spans 13 residues. Germline V gives CDR1 DFQATT, CDR2 SNEGSKA (reference sequence). V was pared by 6 bases and J by 7 bases, with 9 bases of the junction left unmatched. CDR3 coding DNA: TGCAGTGCAAAGCGGGGGGGATACAATGAGCAGTACTTC. As protein: CSAKRGGYNEQYF.

This clonotype was seen repeatedly, ten times or more. The chain couples TRBV19 to TRBJ1-1; 12 bases map to TRBD1. After removal of 8 bases from V and 6 bases from J, the junction contained 7 bases not matched to a gene. The CDR3 is 14 amino acids. Germline V gene data show CDR1 as LNHDA and CDR2 as SQIVND (reference sequence). Here the CDR3 reads CASSLGQGAPEAFF. In DNA, the CDR3 is TGTGCCAGTTCCCTGGGACAGGGGGCCCCTGAAGCTTTCTTT.

This rearrangement joins TRBV6-1 to TRBJ1-3; unclear D gene. CDR3 length: 13 amino acids. Germline V CDR1 and CDR2: MNHNS, SASEGT. V was trimmed by 6 bases and J by 6 bases, leaving 12 bases between them. This chain's CDR3 is CASSAGSVNTIYF. CDR3 sequence (DNA): TGTGCCAGCAGCGCGGGATCCGTAAACACCATATATTTT.

This clonotype was recorded at least ten times. This chain links TRBV9 with TRBJ1-2; the D gene is possibly TRBD1 (6 bases). Per germline, CDR1 SGDLS and CDR2 YYNGEE. This CDR3 has 14 residues. V was clipped by 4 bases and J by 8 bases, with 18 bases between them. CDR3 protein: CASSPITQGGGYTF. In DNA form, the CDR3 reads TGTGCCAGCAGCCCAATAACACAGGGTGGGGGCTACACCTTC.

This clonotype has at least ten counts. The V call is TRBV4-3, the J call TRBJ2-1; D not resolved. Trimming removed 4 bases at V and 0 bases at J, with 25 bases between. From germline, CDR1 is LGHNA and CDR2 YSLEER. The CDR3 is 20 residues long. The CDR3 DNA sequence: TGCGCCAGCAGCCTAGATAATCTTTATTCAGGACGGTACTCCTACAATGAGCAGTTCTTC. This gives the protein CASSLDNLYSGRYSYNEQFF.

Note on this clonotype: A read error may explain this, as a much larger clone is one base away. DNA for the CDR3: TGTGCCGGCAGCCCGTCTGTTTCGTGGGAGCAGTACTTC. Translated: CAGSPSVSWEQYF. This sequence joins TRBV7-9 and TRBJ2-7; the D is unclear. The CDR3 runs to 13 residues. Germline CDR1 and CDR2: SEHNR and FQNEAQ (reference sequence).

This clonotype occurred many times. V usage is TRBV15 and J usage is TRBJ2-7; D is unclear. Germline V CDR1 and CDR2: LNHNV, YYDKDF (reference sequence). This CDR3 comprises 13 residues. V was clipped by 0 bases and J by 2 bases, with 5 bases between them. CDR3 in amino acids: CATSRDGPYEQYF. For the CDR3, the DNA is TGTGCCACCAGCAGAGACGGTCCCTACGAGCAGTACTTC.

For the CDR3, the DNA is TGTGCCAGCAGTCTTGGCGGGGGTGCCCCCTGCGAGCAGTACTTC. Its translation is CASSLGGGAPCEQYF. The genes are TRBV12-3 or TRBV12-4 and TRBJ2-5; 7 bases agree with TRBD2. The J call may not be correct, given that the DNA end is closer to TRBJ2-7. This CDR3 has 15 residues.

The chain joins TRBV4-1 to TRBJ2-4, with TRBD2 as a possible D gene (7 bases). Germline V gives CDR1 MGHRA, CDR2 YSYEKL. The CDR3 contains 18 residues. The V and J ends lost 0 bases and 1 base respectively, with 16 bases between them. In DNA, the CDR3 is TGCGCCAGCAGCCAAGATATAGGTGGGAGGGGGGCCAAAAACATTCAGTACTTC. This codes for CASSQDIGGRGAKNIQYF.

This clonotype was seen more than once but under ten times. The V call is TRBV5-1, the J call TRBJ2-1, with unresolved D. The DNA matches TRBJ2-7 better at its end, which makes the J call doubtful. The CDR3 has 19 amino acids. Germline V gene sequence: CDR1 SGHRS, CDR2 YFSETQ. CDR3 region: CASSPHPAVGTSSYNEQYF. Written as DNA, the CDR3 is TGCGCCAGCAGCCCCCACCCTGCGGTTGGAACGAGCTCCTACAATGAGCAGTACTTC.

The genes are TRBV20-1 and TRBJ2-1, with a weak D call TRBD2 (6 bases). From germline, CDR1 is DFQATT and CDR2 SNEGSKA (reference sequence). The CDR3 spans 13 residues. V was cut by 5 bases and J by 1 base, with 9 bases left in between. Here the CDR3 reads CSAVAESYNEQFF. The CDR3 nucleotides are TGCAGTGCTGTAGCGGAATCCTACAATGAGCAGTTCTTC.

This clonotype was observed at least ten times. The chain couples TRBV5-1 to TRBJ1-4, with unresolved D. The CDR3 sequence is 14 residues long. The germline V gene encodes CDR1 SGHRS and CDR2 YFSETQ. The ends were cut back, 1 base at V and 8 bases at J, with 12 bases in the middle. The CDR3 loop is CASSLTAEGEKLFF. As DNA, the CDR3 is TGCGCCAGCAGCTTGACGGCGGAAGGGGAAAAACTGTTTTTT.

J is TRBJ2-7 and V is TRBV6-2 or TRBV6-3; maybe TRBD2 (5 bases). The J call may be in error: the DNA end matches TRBJ2-5 better. Germline V CDR1 and CDR2: MNHEY, SVGEGT. There are 12 residues in the CDR3. The CDR3 DNA follows: TGTGCCAGCGGCCGCGGAGGAGAGACCCAGTACTTC. This encodes CASGRGGETQYF.

This clonotype was recorded a few times. With a much larger clone just one base away, this may be a read error. The chain couples TRBV7-9 to TRBJ2-5; the match to TRBD2 covers 9 bases. Trimming took 0 bases from V and 11 from J; bases not matched to a gene: 10. This CDR3 has 15 amino acids. Germline V gene sequence: CDR1 SEHNR, CDR2 FQNEAQ (reference sequence). The CDR3 reads CASSLAGGGVNEQYF. The CDR3 bases are TGTGCCAGCAGCTTAGCCGGCGGGGGGGTAAATGAGCAGTACTTC.

In the case of this clonotype: A much more abundant neighbour one base away suggests this may be a read error. This chain connects TRBV5-6 to TRBJ2-7, with TRBD2 matching over 8 bases. The V and J ends lost 3 bases and 3 bases, in that order; junction bases with no gene match: 5. The germline V gene has CDR1 SGHDT and CDR2 YYEEEE. The CDR3 runs 14 residues. CDR3 DNA sequence: TGTGCCAGCAGCTATGCGGGGGGTAGCTACGAGCAGTACTTC. Translated: CASSYAGGSYEQYF. Drawing the rest from reference TRBV5-6 and TRBJ2-7, the complete variable domain is DAGVTQSPTHLIKTRGQQVTLRCSPKSGHDTVSWYQQALGQGPQFIFQYYEEEERQRGNFPDRFSGHQFPNYSSELNVNALLLGDSALYLCASSYAGGSYEQYFGPGTRLTVT.

The genes are TRBV12-3 or TRBV12-4 and TRBJ1-1, with 8 bases aligning to TRBD1. V shed 5 bases and J 5 bases; nucleotides not matched to a gene: 10. CDR3 length: 15 amino acids. CDR3 DNA: TGTGCCAGCAGTCCCTCCAGGGGGCGCATGACTGAAGCTTTCTTT. Translation: CASSPSRGRMTEAFF.

The chain couples TRBV7-2 to TRBJ2-5; a possible D gene is TRBD1 (5 bases). Germline V lookup: CDR1 SGHTA, CDR2 FQGNSA. CDR3 length: 12 amino acids. Trimming pared 5 bases from V and 10 bases from J, leaving 14 bases between. CDR3 coding DNA: TGTGCCAGCAGCCCCGACAGATTTGTCCAGTACTTC. Translated, it gives CASSPDRFVQYF. The full variable domain, completed using reference TRBV7-2 and TRBJ2-5, is GAGVSQSPSNKVTEKGKDVELRCDPISGHTALYWYRQSLGQGLEFLIYFQGNSAPDKSGLPSDRFSAERTGGSVSTLTIQRTQQEDSAVYLCASSPDRFVQYFGPGTRLLVL.

This clonotype was seen many times. This chain uses TRBV20-1 with TRBJ2-6, with D tentatively TRBD1 or TRBD2 (5 bases each). Trimming shortened V by 0 bases and J by 0 bases, and 12 bases separated the two germline ends. CDR3 length: 17 amino acids. Germline V gives CDR1 DFQATT, CDR2 SNEGSKA (reference sequence). The CDR3 nucleotides read TGCAGTGCTAGAGATAGTTCCGGGACCTCTGGGGCCAACGTCCTGACTTTC. Amino acids: CSARDSSGTSGANVLTF.

The sample holds a few counts of this clonotype. Possible read error: a much larger clone is one base away. V gene TRBV20-1 combines with J gene TRBJ2-1; possible D gene TRBD1, 6 bases. The CDR3 has 13 residues. In germline, CDR1 is DFQATT, CDR2 SNEGSKA (reference sequence). Between the trimmed V and J ends, which lost 0 bases and 13 bases, there was a span of 16 bases. Here the CDR3 reads CSARDGGQETQFF. CDR3 nucleotides: TGCAGTGCTAGAGATGGGGGACAAGAGACCCAGTTCTTC.

This clonotype was counted ten times or more. The gene calls are TRBV2 and TRBJ2-1; D ambiguous. V was cut by 3 bases and J by 9 bases, with 6 bases left in between. The CDR3 totals 11 residues. Germline assignment: CDR1 SNHLY and CDR2 FYNNEI. The CDR3 spells CASSDRSEQFF. The CDR3 region has the DNA TGTGCCAGCAGTGACAGGAGTGAGCAGTTCTTC.

A remark on this clonotype: A much larger clone sits a single nucleotide away, making a read error possible. This rearrangement joins TRBV20-1 to TRBJ2-7; TRBD1 is a possible D gene (7 bases). Germline V gene data show CDR1 as DFQATT and CDR2 as SNEGSKA (reference sequence). Trimming shortened V by 6 bases and J by 5 bases, and 35 bases separated the two germline ends. The CDR3 is made up of 19 amino acids. The CDR3: CSARPTGTEGAKRGNEQYF. CDR3 DNA sequence: TGCAGTGCCCGACCTACCGGGACAGAGGGCGCCAAACGGGGGAACGAGCAGTACTTC.

The chain combines TRBV12-3 or TRBV12-4 with TRBJ1-1; D gene ambiguous. This CDR3 has 14 amino acids. V lost 6 bases and J lost 3, with 14 bases in between. CDR3 sequence: CASSPSPGDTEAFF. The CDR3 DNA is TGTGCCAGCAGCCCATCGCCCGGGGACACTGAAGCTTTCTTT.